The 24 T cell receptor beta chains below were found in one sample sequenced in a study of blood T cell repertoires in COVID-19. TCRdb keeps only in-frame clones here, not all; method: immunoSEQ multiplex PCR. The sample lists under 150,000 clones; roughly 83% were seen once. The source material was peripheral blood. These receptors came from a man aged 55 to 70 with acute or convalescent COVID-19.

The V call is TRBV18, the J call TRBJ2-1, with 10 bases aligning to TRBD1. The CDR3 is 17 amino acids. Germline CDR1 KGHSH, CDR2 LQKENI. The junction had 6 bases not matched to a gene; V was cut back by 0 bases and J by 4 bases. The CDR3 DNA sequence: TGTGCCAGCTCACCACCACCATCGGACAGGGGGTACAATGAGCAGTTCTTC. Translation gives CASSPPPSDRGYNEQFF.

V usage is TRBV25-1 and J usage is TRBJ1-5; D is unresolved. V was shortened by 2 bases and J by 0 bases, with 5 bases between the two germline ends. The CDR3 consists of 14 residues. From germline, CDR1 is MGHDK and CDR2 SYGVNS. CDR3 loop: CASSEPNSNQPQHF. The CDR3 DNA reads TGTGCCAGCAGTGAACCCAATAGCAATCAGCCCCAGCATTTT.

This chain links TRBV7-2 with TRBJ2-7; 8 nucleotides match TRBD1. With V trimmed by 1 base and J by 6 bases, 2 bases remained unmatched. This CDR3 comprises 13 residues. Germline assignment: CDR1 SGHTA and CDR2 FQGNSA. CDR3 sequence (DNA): TGTGCCAGCAGCTTAGGGGGGACAGGCGAGCAGTACTTC. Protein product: CASSLGGTGEQYF.

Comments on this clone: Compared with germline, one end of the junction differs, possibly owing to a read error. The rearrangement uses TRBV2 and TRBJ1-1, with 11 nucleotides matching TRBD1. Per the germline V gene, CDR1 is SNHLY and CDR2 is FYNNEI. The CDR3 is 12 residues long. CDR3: CASSEGDRGRIF. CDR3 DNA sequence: TGTGCCAGCAGTGAAGGGGACAGGGGGAGGATTTTT.

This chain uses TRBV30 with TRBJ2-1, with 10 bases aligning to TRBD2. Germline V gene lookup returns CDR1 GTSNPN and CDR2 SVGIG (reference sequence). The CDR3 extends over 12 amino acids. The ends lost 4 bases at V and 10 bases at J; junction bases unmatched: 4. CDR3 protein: CAWISGRAEQFF. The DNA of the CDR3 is TGTGCCTGGATAAGCGGGAGGGCCGAGCAGTTCTTC.

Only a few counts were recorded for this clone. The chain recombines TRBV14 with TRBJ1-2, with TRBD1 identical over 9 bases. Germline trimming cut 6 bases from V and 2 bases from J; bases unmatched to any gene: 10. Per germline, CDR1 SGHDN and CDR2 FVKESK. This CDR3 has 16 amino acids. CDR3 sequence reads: CASRDNSGTGNYGYTF. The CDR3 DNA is TGTGCCAGCAGGGATAATTCCGGGACAGGGAACTATGGCTACACCTTC.

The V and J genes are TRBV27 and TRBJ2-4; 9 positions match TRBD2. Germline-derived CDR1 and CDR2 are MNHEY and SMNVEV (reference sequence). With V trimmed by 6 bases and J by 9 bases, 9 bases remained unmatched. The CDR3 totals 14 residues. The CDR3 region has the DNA TGTGCCAGCAGCCTTAGCGGGGGAGAGGGCATTCAGTACTTC. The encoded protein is CASSLSGGEGIQYF.

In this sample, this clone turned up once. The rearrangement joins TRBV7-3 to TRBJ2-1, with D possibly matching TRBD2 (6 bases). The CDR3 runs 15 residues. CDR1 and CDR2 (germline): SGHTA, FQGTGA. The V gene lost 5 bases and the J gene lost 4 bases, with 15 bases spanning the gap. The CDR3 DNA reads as TGTGCCAGCAGCCGCTTGGGACTCCCTTACAATGAGCAGTTCTTC. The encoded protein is CASSRLGLPYNEQFF.

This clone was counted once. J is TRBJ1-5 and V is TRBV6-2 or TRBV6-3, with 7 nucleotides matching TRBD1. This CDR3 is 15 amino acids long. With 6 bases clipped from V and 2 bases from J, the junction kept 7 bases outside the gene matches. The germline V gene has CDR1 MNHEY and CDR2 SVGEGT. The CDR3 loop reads CASSPRQGGNQPQHF. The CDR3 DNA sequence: TGTGCCAGCAGCCCACGACAGGGTGGCAATCAGCCCCAGCATTTT.

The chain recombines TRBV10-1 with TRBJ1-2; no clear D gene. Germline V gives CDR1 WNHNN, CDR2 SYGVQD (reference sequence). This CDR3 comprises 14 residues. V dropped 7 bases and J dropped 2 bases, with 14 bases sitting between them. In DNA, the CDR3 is TGCGCCAGCATGGAGGATTTCGGGAACTATGGCTACACCTTC. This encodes CASMEDFGNYGYTF.

The CDR3 spells CATSVPDSFHPNQPQHF. As DNA, the CDR3 is TGTGCCACCAGTGTTCCGGACAGCTTCCATCCAAATCAGCCCCAGCATTTT. The chain employs TRBV24-1 and TRBJ1-5; weak D call: TRBD1 (6 bases). Looked up from germline, CDR1 is KGHDR and CDR2 is SFDVKD. The CDR3 sequence is 17 residues long. The V gene lost 5 bases and the J gene lost 4 bases, with 20 bases spanning the gap.

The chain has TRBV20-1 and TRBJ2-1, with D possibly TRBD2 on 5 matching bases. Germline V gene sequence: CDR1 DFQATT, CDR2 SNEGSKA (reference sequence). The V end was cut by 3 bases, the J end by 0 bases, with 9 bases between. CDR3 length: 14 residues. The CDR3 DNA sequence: TGCAGTGCTAGTTTGGGGAGCTCCTACAATGAGCAGTTCTTC. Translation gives CSASLGSSYNEQFF.

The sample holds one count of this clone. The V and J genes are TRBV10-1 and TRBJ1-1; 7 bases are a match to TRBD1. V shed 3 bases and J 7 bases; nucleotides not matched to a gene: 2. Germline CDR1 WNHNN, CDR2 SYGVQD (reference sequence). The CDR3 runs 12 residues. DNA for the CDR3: TGCGCCAGCAGTGATCGGACAGGTGAAGCTTTCTTT. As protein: CASSDRTGEAFF.

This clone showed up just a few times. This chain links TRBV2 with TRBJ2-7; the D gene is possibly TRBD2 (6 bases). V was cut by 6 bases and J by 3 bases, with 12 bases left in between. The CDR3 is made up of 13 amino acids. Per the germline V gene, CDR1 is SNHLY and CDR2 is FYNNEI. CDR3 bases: TGTGCCAGCAGCCCCCGGGGGTACTACGAGCAGTACTTC. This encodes CASSPRGYYEQYF.

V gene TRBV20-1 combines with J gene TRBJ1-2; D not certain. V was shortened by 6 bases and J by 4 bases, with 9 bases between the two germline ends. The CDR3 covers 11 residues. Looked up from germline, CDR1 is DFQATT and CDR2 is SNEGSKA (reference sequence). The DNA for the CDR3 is TGCAGTGCCCCAGTTGCCTATGGCTACACCTTC. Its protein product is CSAPVAYGYTF.

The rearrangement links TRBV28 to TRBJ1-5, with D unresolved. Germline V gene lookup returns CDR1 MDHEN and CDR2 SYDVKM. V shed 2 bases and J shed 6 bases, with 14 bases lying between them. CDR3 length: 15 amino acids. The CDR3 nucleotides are TGTGCCAGCAGTTTACGGGGATTGATCGGTCAGCCCCAGCATTTT. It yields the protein CASSLRGLIGQPQHF.

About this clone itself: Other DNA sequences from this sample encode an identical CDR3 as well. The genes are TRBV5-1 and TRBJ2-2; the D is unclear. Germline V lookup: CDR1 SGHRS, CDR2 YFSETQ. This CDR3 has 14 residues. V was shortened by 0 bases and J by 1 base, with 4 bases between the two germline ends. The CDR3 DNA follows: TGCGCCAGCAGCTTGGATAGGAACACCGGGGAGCTGTTTTTT. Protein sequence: CASSLDRNTGELFF.

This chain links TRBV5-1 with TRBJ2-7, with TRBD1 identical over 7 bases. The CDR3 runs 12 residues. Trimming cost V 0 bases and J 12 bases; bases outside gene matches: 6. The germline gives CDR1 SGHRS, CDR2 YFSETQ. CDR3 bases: TGCGCCAGCAGCTTGGTTGACAGGGAAGTGTACTTC. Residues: CASSLVDREVYF.

The CDR3 sequence is CASKGLAGSTDTQYF. DNA for the CDR3: TGCGCCAGTAAAGGACTAGCGGGGAGCACAGATACGCAGTATTTT. The chain combines TRBV5-1 with TRBJ2-3, with 12 bases identical to TRBD2. This CDR3 region has 15 residues. V lost 8 bases, J lost 0 bases, and 4 bases stayed unmatched. CDR1 is SGHRS and CDR2 is YFSETQ in the germline V gene. Together with reference TRBV5-1 and TRBJ2-3, the CDR3 gives the full variable domain: KAGVTQTPRYLIKTRGQQVTLSCSPISGHRSVSWYQQTPGQGLQFLFEYFSETQRNKGNFPGRFSGRQFSNSRSEMNVSTLELGDSALYLCASKGLAGSTDTQYFGPGTRLTVL.

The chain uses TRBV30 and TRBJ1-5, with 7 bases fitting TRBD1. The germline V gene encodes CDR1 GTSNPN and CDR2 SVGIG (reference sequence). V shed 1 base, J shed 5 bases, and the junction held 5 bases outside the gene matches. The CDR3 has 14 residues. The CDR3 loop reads CAWSAQGGDQPQHF. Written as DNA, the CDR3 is TGTGCCTGGAGTGCGCAGGGGGGTGATCAGCCCCAGCATTTT.

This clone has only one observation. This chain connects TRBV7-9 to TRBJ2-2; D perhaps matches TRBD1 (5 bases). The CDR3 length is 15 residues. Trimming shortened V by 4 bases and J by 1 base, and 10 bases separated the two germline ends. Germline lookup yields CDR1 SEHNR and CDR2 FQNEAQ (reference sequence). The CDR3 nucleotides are TGTGCCAGCAGCTCACCCGACAGGAACACCGGGGAGCTGTTTTTT. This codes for CASSSPDRNTGELFF.

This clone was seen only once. The DNA for the CDR3 is TGTGCCTGGAGGAATGGAGGGGCCTACGAGCAGTACTTC. This sequence encodes CAWRNGGAYEQYF. V is TRBV30 and J is TRBJ2-7, with D maybe TRBD2 (6 bases). V lost 3 bases to trimming and J lost 2 bases, with 11 bases between them. The length of the CDR3 is 13 residues. From germline, CDR1 is GTSNPN and CDR2 SVGIG (reference sequence).

CDR3 sequence (DNA): TGTGCCAGCAGCAAAGATTTAGGGACAGAAGCTCAATATAGCAATCAGCCCCAGCATTTT. This encodes CASSKDLGTEAQYSNQPQHF. The rearrangement uses TRBV21-1 and TRBJ1-5; the D call of TRBD1 is as the table states it, not checked on the DNA. TRBV21-1 is annotated as a pseudogene. The length of the CDR3 is 20 residues.

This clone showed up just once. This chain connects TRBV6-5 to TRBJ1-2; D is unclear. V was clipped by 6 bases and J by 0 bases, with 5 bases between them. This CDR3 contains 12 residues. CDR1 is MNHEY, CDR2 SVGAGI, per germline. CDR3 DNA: TGTGCCAGCAGGGGCCCTAACTATGGCTACACCTTC. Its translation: CASRGPNYGYTF.